This T cell receptor beta chain derives from a study of control samples from healthy donors and cancer patients. Sequenced by immunoSEQ multiplex PCR; TCRdb stores in-frame clones only, minus some. The sample comprises 100,000 to 120,000 clones, approximately 90% of which are singletons, and roughly 4% rests with the top ten. The germline V gene encodes CDR1 KGHSH and CDR2 LQKENI. Trimming took 3 bases from V and 5 from J; bases not matched to a gene: 2. This CDR3 has 14 amino acids. Input material: PBMCs. The TCR sequence derives from a woman in her sixties with lung cancer. V gene TRBV18 combines with J gene TRBJ1-1; 11 bases are shared with TRBD1. This chain's CDR3 is CASSPGQGGTEAFF. The CDR3 DNA reads TGTGCCAGCTCACCGGGACAGGGGGGGACTGAAGCTTTCTTT.